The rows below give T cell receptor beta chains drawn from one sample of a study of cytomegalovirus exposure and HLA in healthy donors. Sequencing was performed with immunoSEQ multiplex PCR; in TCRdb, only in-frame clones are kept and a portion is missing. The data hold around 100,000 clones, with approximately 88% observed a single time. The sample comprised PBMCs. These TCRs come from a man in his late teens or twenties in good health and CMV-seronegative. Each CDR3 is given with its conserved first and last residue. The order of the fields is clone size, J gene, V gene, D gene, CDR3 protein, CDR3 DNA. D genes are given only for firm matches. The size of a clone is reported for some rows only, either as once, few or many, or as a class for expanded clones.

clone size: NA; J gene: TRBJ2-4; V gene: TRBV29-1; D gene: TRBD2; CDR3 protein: CSVEDREGIVGSSIQYF; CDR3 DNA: TGCAGCGTTGAAGATCGGGAGGGGATCGTAGGATCGAGCATTCAGTACTTC
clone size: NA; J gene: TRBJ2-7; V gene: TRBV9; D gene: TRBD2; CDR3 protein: CASSPGLAVYEQYF; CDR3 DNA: TGTGCCAGCAGCCCCGGACTAGCGGTGTACGAGCAGTACTTC
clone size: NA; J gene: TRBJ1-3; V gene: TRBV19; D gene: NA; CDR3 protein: CASSRSRASGNTIYF; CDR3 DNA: TGTGCCAGTAGTAGGAGTCGAGCGTCTGGAAACACCATATATTTT
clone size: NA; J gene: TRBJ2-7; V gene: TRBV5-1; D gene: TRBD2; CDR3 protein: CASSLGLAGVSYEQYF; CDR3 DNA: TGCGCCAGCAGCTTGGGCCTAGCGGGAGTCTCCTACGAGCAGTACTTC
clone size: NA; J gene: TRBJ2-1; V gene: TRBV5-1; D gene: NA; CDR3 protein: CASSLGGAINEQFF; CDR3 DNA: TGCGCCAGCAGCTTGGGGGGAGCCATCAATGAGCAGTTCTTC
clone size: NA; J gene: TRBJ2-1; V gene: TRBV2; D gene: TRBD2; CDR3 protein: CASSEWTSSANEQFF; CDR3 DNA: TGTGCCAGCAGTGAATGGACTAGTTCTGCCAATGAGCAGTTCTTC
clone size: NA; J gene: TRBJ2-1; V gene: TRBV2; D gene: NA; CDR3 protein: CASNSAREYNEQFF; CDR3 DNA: TGTGCCAGCAACTCCGCTAGGGAGTACAATGAGCAGTTCTTC
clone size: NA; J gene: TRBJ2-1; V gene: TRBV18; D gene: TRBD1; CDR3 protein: CASSPSRGGEYNEQFF; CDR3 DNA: TGTGCCAGCTCACCATCACGAGGGGGCGAGTACAATGAGCAGTTCTTC
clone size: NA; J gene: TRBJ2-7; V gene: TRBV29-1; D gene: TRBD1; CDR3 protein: CSAWTGGFEQYF; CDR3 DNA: TGCAGCGCATGGACAGGGGGCTTCGAGCAGTACTTC
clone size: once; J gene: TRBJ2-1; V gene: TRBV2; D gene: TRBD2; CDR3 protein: CASRKILAGAPGWFF; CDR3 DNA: TGTGCCAGCAGGAAAATACTAGCGGGTGCCCCCGGTTGGTTCTTC
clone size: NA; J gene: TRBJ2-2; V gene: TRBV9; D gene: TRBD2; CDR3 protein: CASSVQTSGENTGELFF; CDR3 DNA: TGTGCCAGCAGCGTCCAGACTAGCGGGGAGAACACCGGGGAGCTGTTTTTT
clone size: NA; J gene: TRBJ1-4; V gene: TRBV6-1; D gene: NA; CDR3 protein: CASSDPHREKLFF; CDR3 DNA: TGTGCCAGCAGTGACCCACACAGGGAAAAACTGTTTTTT
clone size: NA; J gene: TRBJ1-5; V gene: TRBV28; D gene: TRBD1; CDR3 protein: CASSLLDRADQPQHF; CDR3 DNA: TGTGCCAGCAGTTTGCTGGACAGGGCGGATCAGCCCCAGCATTTT
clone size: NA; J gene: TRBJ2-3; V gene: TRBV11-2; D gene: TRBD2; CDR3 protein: CASSRRTSGRALADTQYF; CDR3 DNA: TGTGCCAGCAGCCGCCGGACTAGCGGGAGGGCGTTGGCAGATACGCAGTATTTT
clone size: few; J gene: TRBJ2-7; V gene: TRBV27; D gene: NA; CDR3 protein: CASSLFKGVDEQYF; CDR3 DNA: TGTGCCAGCAGTTTATTTAAAGGGGTCGACGAGCAGTACTTC
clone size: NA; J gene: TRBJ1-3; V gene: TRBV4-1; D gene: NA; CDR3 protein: CASSRPVGSNGNTIYF; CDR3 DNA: TGCGCCAGCAGCCGACCCGTCGGGAGTAATGGAAACACCATATATTTT
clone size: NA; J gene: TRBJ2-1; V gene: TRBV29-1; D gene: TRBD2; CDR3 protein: CSVEPSGSSYNEQFF; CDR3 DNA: TGCAGCGTTGAGCCTAGCGGAAGCTCCTACAATGAGCAGTTCTTC
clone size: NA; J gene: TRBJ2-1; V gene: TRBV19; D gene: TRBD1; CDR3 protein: CASSQQGAYNEQFF; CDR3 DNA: TGTGCCAGTAGTCAACAGGGGGCATACAATGAGCAGTTCTTC
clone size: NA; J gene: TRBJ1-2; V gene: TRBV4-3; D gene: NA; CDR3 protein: CASSQDYRTNYGYTF; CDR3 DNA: TGCGCCAGCAGCCAAGACTACAGAACTAACTATGGCTACACCTTC
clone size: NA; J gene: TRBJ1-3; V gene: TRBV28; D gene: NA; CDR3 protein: CASSRRGDGGNTIYF; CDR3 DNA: TGTGCCAGCAGTCGGCGGGGGGACGGTGGAAACACCATATATTTT
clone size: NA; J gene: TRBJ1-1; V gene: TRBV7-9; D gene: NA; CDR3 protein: CASSLDGQRQEAFF; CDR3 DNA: TGTGCCAGCAGCTTAGACGGACAGAGGCAAGAAGCTTTCTTT
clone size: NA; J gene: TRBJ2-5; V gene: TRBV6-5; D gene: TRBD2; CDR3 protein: CASSYSGTSFETQYF; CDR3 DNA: TGTGCCAGCAGTTACTCCGGGACTAGCTTCGAGACCCAGTACTTC
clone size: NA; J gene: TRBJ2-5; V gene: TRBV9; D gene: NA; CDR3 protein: CASSVDSLETQYF; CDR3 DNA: TGTGCCAGCAGCGTAGACTCCTTGGAGACCCAGTACTTC
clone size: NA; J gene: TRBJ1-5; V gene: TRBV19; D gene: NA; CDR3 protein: CASSIPQRGGQPQHF; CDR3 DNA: TGTGCCAGTAGTATCCCTCAGAGGGGGGGTCAGCCCCAGCATTTT
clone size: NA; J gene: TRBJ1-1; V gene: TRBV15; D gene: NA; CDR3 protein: CATYRGGLNTEAFF; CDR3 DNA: TGTGCCACATATAGGGGCGGCTTGAACACTGAAGCTTTCTTT
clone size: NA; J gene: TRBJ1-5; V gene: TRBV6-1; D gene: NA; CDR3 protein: CASSVRSSNQPQHF; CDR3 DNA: TGTGCCAGCAGTGTCAGATCCAGCAATCAGCCCCAGCATTTT
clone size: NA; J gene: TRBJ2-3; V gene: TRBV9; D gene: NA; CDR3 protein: CASSANTDTQYF; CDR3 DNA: TGTGCCAGCAGCGCTAACACAGATACGCAGTATTTT
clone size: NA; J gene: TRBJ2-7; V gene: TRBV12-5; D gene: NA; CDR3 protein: CASGEGDRSSYEQYF; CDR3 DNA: TGTGCTAGTGGCGAGGGGGACCGGAGCTCCTACGAGCAGTACTTC
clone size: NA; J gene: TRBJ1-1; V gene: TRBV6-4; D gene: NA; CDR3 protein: CASIYRKGTEAFF; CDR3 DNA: TGTGCCAGCATCTACAGGAAGGGCACTGAAGCTTTCTTT
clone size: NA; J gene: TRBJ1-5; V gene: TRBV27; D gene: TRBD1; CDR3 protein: CASSSSPQGRQPQHF; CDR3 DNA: TGTGCCAGCAGTTCGTCACCACAGGGGAGGCAGCCCCAGCATTTT
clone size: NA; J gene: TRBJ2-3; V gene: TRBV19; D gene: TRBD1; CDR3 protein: CASSTGQGAPDTQYF; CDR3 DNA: TGTGCCAGTAGCACGGGACAGGGGGCGCCGGATACGCAGTATTTT
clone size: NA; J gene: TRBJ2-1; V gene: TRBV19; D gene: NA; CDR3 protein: CASTGMDEQFF; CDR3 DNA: TGTGCCAGTACGGGAATGGATGAGCAGTTCTTC
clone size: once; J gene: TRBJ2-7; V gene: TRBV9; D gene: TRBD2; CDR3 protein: CASSVGGGPYEQYF; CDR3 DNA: TGTGCCAGCAGCGTAGGGGGAGGGCCCTACGAGCAGTACTTC
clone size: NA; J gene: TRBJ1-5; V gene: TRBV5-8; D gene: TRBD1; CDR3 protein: CASSRGQGARLQPQHF; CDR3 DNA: TGTGCCAGCAGCCGGGGACAGGGGGCGCGTCTTCAGCCCCAGCATTTT
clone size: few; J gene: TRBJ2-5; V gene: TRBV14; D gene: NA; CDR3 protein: CASSQSSSAQETQYF; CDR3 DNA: TGTGCCAGCAGCCAATCCTCTAGCGCGCAAGAGACCCAGTACTTC
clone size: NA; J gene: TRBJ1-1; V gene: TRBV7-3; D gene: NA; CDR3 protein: CASSATGGNTEAFF; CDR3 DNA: TGTGCCAGCAGCGCCACGGGGGGGAACACTGAAGCTTTCTTT
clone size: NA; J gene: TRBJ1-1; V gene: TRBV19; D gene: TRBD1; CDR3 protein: CASSIDRDRGIPEAFF; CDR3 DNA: TGTGCCAGTAGTATAGACCGGGACAGGGGAATCCCTGAAGCTTTCTTT
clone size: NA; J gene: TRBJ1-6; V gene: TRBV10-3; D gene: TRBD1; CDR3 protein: CAISDPGTVHF; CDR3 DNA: TGTGCCATCAGTGACCCCGGGACAGTCCACTTT
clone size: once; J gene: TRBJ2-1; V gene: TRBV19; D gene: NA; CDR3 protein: CASSMGLVYNEQFF; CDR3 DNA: TGTGCCAGTAGTATGGGACTGGTTTACAATGAGCAGTTCTTC
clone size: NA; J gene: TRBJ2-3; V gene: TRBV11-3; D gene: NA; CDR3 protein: CASSSPEGVADTQYF; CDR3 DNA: TGTGCCAGCAGCTCACCCGAGGGTGTGGCAGATACGCAGTATTTT
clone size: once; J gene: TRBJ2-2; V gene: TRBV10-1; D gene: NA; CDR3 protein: CASSRRTDLTGELFF; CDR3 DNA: TGCGCCAGCAGTCGAAGGACAGACCTCACCGGGGAGCTGTTTTTT